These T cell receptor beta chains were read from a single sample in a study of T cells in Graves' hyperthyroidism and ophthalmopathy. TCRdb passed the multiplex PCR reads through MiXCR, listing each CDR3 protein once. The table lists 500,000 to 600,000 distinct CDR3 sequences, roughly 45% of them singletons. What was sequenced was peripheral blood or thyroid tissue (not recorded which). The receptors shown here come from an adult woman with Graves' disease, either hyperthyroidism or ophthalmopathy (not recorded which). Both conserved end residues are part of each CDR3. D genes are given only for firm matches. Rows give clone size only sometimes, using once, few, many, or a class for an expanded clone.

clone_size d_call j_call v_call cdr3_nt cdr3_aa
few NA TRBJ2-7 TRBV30 TGTGCCTGGCAGGGGGGTAACACCTACGAGCAGTACTTC CAWQGGNTYEQYF
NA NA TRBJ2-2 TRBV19 TGTGCCAGTAACAATTCCCCCCCGGGTCTAGCCGCTTTTGGCGGGGAGCTGTTTTTT CASNNSPPGLAAFGGELFF
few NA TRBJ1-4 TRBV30 TGTGCCTGGAGTCTCCAAAGGGGACCGCGGGAAAAACTGTTTTTT CAWSLQRGPREKLFF
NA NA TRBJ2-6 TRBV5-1 TGCGCCAGCAGCTTGAACCCCGGGAGCCCGAACACTGAAGCTTTC CASSLNPGSPNTEAF
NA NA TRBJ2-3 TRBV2 TGTGCCAGCACCCTACTAGCTGCTAGCACAGATACGCAGTATTTT CASTLLAASTDTQYF
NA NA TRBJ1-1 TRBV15 TGTGCCACCAGACCTGTATCGTCGACTGAAGCTTTCTTT CATRPVSSTEAFF
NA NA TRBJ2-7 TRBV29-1 TGCAGCTTGGAAGGGCCTCGAGACGAGCAGTACTTC CSLEGPRDEQYF
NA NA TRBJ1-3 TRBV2 TGTGCCAGCAGCCGGGCACAGGGAGACACCATATATTTT CASSRAQGDTIYF
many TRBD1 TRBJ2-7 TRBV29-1 TGCAGCGTGGATGGACAGGGATCCTACGAGCAGTACTTC CSVDGQGSYEQYF
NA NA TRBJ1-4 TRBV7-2 TGTGCCAGCAGCCTCTGGACAGCAACTAATGAAAAACTGTTTTTT CASSLWTATNEKLFF
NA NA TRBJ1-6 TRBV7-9 TGTGCCAGCAGCTCTCAAGGGGTATCTTCACCCCTCCACTTT CASSSQGVSSPLHF
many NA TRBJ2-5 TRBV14 TGTGCCAGCAGCCAAGACAGTAGCGTAGGTCGAGAGACCCAGTACTTC CASSQDSSVGRETQYF
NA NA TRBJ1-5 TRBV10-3 TGTGCCATCAGTCGCGGGGCAGCCGCGCCCCAGCATTTT CAISRGAAAPQHF
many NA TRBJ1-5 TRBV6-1 TGTGCCAGCAGTGAAAGGGGGAATCAGCCCCAGCATTTT CASSERGNQPQHF
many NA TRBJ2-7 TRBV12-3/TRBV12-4 TGTGCCAGCAGTTTACGTCTAGCGCCAGACGAGCAGTACTTC CASSLRLAPDEQYF
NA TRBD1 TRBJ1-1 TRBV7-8 TGTGCCAGCAGTCAGGACAGGGCTCGTGCTGAAGCTTTCTTT CASSQDRARAEAFF
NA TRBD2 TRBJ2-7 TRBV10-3 TGTGCTGACGGGGGGAGCCGCTACGAGCAGTACTTC CADGGSRYEQYF
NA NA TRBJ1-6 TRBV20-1 TGCAGTGCTAGAGTAAGTCAGAGCTACTCACCCCTCCACTTT CSARVSQSYSPLHF
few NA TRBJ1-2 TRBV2 TGTGCCTGTCAAAAAGAGGGTGGCTACACCTTC CACQKEGGYTF
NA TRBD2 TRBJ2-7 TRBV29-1 TGCAGCGTTGCAATGGTAGCGGGAGGGGGTGAGTTCTACGAGCAGTACTTC CSVAMVAGGGEFYEQYF
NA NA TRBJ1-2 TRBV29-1 TGCAGCGTTGGTTCAGACAGCGGATACTATGGCTACACCTTC CSVGSDSGYYGYTF
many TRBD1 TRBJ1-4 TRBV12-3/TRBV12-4 TGTGCCAGCAGCCTCACAGGGGGTGGTGAAAAACTGTTTTTT CASSLTGGGEKLFF
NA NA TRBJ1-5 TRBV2 TGTGCCAGCAGTAAACAAGGGAGGGGTCAGCCCCAGCATTTT CASSKQGRGQPQHF
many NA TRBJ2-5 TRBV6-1 TGTGCCAGCAGTGGACAGCTCGGATACCAAGAGACCCAGTACTTC CASSGQLGYQETQYF
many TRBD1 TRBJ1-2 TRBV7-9 TGTGCCAGCAGCCTTCGAGCGATAAAGGACAGGGGGCATCGTAATGGCTACACCTTC CASSLRAIKDRGHRNGYTF
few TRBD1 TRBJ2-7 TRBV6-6 TGTGCCAGCGCCCCGACAGGGGCAAAATACGAGCAGTACTTC CASAPTGAKYEQYF